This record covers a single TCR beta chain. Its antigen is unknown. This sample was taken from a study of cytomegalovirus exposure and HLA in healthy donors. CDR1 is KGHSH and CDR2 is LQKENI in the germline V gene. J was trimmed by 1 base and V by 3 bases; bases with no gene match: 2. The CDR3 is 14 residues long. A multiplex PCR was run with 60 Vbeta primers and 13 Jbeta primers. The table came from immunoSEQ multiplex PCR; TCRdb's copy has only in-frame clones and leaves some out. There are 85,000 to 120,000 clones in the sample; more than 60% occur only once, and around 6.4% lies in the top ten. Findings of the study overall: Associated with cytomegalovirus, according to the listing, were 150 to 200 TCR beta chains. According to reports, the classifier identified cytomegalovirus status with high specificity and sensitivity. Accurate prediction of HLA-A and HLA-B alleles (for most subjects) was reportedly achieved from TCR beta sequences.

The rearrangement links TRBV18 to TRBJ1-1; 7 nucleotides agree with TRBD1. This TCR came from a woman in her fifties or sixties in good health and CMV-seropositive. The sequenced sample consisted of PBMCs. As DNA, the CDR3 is TGTGCCAGCTCACCGACAGGGAAGAACACTGAAGCTTTCTTT. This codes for CASSPTGKNTEAFF.